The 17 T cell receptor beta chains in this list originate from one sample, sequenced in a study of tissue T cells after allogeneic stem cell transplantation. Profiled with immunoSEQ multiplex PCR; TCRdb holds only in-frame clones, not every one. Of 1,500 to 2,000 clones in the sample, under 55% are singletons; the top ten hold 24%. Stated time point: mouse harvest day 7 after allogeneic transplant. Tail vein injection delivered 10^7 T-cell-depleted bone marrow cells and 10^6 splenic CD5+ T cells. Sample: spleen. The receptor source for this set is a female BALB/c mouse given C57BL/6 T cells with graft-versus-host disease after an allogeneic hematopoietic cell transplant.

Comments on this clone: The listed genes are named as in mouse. CDR3 amino acids: CASSSGTRTGQLYF. CDR3 DNA, as far as it was read: TGTGCCAGCAGCTCCGGGACACGCACCGGGCAGCTCTAC. The gene calls are TRBV3 and TRBJ2-2, with D possibly matching TRBD1 (6 bases). The read stops 1 residue short of the end of the CDR3; the missing end is completed from the germline J gene. Per the germline V gene, CDR1 is SNHLY and CDR2 is FYNGKV (reference sequence). The CDR3 consists of 14 residues. The V and J ends lost 4 bases and 4 bases respectively, with 10 bases between them.

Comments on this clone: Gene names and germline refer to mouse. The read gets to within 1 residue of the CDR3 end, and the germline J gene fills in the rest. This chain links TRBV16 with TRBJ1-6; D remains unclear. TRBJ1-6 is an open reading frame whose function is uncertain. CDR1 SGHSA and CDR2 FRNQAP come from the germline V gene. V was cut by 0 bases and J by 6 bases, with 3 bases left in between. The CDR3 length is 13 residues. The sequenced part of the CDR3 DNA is TGTGCAAGCAGCTTAGACAGTAATTCGCCCCTCTAC. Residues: CASSLDSNSPLY. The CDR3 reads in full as CASSLDSNSPLYF.

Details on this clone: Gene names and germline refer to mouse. The sequenced part of the CDR3 DNA is TGTGCCAGCAGTGCCGGGACTGGGGGTTATGAACAGTAC. This encodes CASSAGTGGYEQY. The full CDR3 protein is CASSAGTGGYEQYF. The V call is TRBV19, the J call TRBJ2-7; 11 positions agree with TRBD2. The sequenced fragment ends 1 residue before the CDR3 boundary, so the rest is inferred from the germline J gene. The CDR3 sequence is 14 residues long. Trimming at V came to 4 bases and at J to 4 bases, leaving 4 bases not matched to a gene. In germline, CDR1 is FNHDT, CDR2 SITEND (reference sequence). The full variable domain, its missing parts supplied by reference TRBV19 and TRBJ2-7, is GGIITQTPKFLIGQEGQKLTLKCQQNFNHDTMYWYRQDSGKGLRLIYYSITENDLQKGDLSEGYDASREKKSSFSLTVTSAQKNEMAVFLCASSAGTGGYEQYFGPGTRLTVL.

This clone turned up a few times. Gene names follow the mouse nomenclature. CDR3 DNA, as far as it was read: TGTGCCAGCAGTCTGAGGCAGGGGGTTTCCAACGAAAGATTATTT. Encoded protein: CASSLRQGVSNERLF. The whole CDR3 is CASSLRQGVSNERLFF. The chain combines TRBV26 with TRBJ1-4; 7 bases line up with TRBD1. The CDR3 end is not reached by the read, which stops 1 residue before it; the germline J gene fills it in. The length of the CDR3 is 16 residues. Trimming removed 2 bases from V and 0 bases from J; junction bases left unmatched: 3. Germline CDR1 and CDR2: KGHPV and FQNQEV (reference sequence).

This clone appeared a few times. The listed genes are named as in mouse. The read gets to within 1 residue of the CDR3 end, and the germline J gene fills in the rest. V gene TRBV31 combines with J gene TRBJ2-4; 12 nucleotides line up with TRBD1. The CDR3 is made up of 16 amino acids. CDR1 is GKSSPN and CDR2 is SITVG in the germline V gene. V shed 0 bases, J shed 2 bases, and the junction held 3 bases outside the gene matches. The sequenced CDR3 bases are TGTGCCTGGAGTCTGGGGACAGGGGGCTTTCAAAACACCTTGTAC. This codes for CAWSLGTGGFQNTLY. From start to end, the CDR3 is CAWSLGTGGFQNTLYF.

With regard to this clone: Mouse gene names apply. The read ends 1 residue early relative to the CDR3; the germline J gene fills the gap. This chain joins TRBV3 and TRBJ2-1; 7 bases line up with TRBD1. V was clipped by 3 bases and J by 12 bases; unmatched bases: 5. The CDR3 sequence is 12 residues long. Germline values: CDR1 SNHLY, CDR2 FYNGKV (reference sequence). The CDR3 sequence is CASSLGQSGQFF. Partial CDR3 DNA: TGTGCCAGCAGCTTGGGACAGTCAGGGCAGTTC.

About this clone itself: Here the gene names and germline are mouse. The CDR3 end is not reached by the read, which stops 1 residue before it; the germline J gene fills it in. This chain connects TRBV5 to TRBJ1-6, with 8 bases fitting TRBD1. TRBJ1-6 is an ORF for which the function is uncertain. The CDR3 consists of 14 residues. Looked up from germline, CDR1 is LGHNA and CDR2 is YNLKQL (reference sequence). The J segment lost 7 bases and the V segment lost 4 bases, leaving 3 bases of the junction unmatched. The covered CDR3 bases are TGTGCCAGCAGCCGACAGGGGCAGAATTCGCCCCTCTAC. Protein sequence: CASSRQGQNSPLY. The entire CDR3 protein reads CASSRQGQNSPLYF.

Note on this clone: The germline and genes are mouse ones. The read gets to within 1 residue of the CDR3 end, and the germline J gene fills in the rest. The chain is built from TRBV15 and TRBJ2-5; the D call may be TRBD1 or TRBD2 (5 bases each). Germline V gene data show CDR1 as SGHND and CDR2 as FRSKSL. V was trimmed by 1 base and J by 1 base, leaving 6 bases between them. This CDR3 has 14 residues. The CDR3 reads CASSLGGYQDTQYF. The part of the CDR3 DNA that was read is TGTGCCAGCAGTTTAGGGGGGTACCAAGACACCCAGTAC.

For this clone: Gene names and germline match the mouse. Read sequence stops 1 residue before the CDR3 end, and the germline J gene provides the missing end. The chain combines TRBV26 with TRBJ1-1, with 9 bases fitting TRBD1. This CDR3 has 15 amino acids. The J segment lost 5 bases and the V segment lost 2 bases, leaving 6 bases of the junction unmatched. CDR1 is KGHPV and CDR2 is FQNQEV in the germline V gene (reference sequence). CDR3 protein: CASSLGGQGRTEVFF. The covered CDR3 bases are TGTGCCAGCAGTCTGGGAGGACAGGGGAGGACAGAAGTCTTC.

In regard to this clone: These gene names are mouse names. CDR3 DNA (partial): TGCACCTGCAGTGCACTGGGGGGCTCTAGTGCAGAAACGCTGTAT. Translating gives CTCSALGGSSAETLY. The CDR3 as a whole reads CTCSALGGSSAETLYF. The chain uses TRBV1 and TRBJ2-3; 8 nucleotides match TRBD2. The read comes to an end 1 residue before the CDR3 does, leaving the germline J gene to fill in the end. CDR1 is NSQYPW, CDR2 LRSPGD, per germline (reference sequence). CDR3 length: 16 amino acids. J lost 0 bases, V lost 2 bases, and 4 bases had no gene match. Supplemented by reference TRBV1 and TRBJ2-3, the full variable domain reads VTLLEQNPRWRLVPRGQAVNLRCILKNSQYPWMSWYQQDLQKQLQWLFTLRSPGDKEVKSLPGADYLATRVTDTELRLQVANMSQGRTLYCTCSALGGSSAETLYFGSGTRLTVL.

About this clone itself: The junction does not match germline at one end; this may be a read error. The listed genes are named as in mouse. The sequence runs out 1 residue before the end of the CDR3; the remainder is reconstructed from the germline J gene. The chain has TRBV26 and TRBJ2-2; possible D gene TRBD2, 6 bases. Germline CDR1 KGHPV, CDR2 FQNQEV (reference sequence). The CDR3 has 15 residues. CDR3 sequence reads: CGSSLLAGATGQLYF. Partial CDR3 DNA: TGTGGCAGCAGTCTATTGGCTGGGGCTACCGGGCAGCTCTAC.

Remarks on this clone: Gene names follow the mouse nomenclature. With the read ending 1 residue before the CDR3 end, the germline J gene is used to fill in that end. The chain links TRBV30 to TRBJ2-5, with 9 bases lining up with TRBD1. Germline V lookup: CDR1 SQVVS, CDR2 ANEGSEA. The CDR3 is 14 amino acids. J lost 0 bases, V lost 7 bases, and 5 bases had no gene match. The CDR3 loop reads CSCGQGYNQDTQYF. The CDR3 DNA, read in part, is TGTAGTTGCGGACAGGGGTATAACCAAGACACCCAGTAC.

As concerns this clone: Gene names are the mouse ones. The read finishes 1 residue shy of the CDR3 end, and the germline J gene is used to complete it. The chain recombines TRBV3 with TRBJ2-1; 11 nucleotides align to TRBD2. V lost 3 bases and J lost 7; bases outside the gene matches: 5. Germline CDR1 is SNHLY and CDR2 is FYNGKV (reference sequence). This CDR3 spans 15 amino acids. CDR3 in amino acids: CASSFYWGGAAEQFF. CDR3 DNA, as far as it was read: TGTGCCAGCAGCTTCTACTGGGGGGGCGCAGCTGAGCAGTTC.

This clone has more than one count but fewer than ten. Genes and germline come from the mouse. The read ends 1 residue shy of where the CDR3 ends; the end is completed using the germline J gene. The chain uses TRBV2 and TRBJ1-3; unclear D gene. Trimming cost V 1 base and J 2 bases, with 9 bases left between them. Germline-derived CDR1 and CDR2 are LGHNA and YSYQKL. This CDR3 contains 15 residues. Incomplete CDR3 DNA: TGTGCCAGCAGCCAAGTAGGGAAACCTGGAAATACGCTCTAT. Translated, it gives CASSQVGKPGNTLY. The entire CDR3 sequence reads CASSQVGKPGNTLYF.

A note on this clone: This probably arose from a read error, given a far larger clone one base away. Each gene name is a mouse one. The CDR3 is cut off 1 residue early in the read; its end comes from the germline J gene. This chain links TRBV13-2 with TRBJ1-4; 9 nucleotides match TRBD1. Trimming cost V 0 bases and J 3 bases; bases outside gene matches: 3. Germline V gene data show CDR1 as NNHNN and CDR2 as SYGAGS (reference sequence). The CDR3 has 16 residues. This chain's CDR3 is CASGDGGQGTNERLFF. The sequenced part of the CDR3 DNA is TGTGCCAGCGGTGATGGGGGACAGGGAACCAACGAAAGATTATTT.

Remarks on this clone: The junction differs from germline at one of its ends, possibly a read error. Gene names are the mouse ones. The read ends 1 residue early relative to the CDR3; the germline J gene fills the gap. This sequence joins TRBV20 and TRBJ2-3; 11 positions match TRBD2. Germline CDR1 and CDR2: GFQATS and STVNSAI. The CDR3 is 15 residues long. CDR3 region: CGAWDWGSSAETLYF. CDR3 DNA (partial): TGTGGTGCTTGGGACTGGGGGTCTAGTGCAGAAACGCTGTAT.

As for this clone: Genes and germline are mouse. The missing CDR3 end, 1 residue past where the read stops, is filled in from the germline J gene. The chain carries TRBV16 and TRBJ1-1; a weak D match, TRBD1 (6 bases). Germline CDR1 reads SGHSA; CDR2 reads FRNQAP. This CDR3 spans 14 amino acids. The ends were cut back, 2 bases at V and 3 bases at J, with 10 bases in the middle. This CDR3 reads CASSLRGAYTEVFF. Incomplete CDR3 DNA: TGTGCAAGCAGCTTACGGGGGGCTTACACAGAAGTCTTC.